This T cell receptor (beta chain) was sequenced for a study of beta chain features in type 1 diabetes. Study-level results: An over-representation of cells with high TCR expression could result from cDNA sequencing.

The sample holds many counts of this clone. Its antigen is unknown. CDR3 length: 14 amino acids. Unmatched junction bases numbered 2, after V lost 2 bases and J lost 8 bases. CDR1 is KGHSH and CDR2 is LQKENI in the germline V gene. Isolated RNA was reverse transcribed in full, so expressed TCRB transcripts were sequenced. TCRdb's copy holds only in-frame clones and misses some; the assay was immunoSEQ multiplex PCR. The data contain hundreds of thousands of clones, 13% to 15% of them seen just once; the ten biggest clones take up 6.7%. The sequenced sample was central memory CD4+ T cells from blood. This TCR was recovered from a man aged 25 to 40 in good health. This rearrangement joins TRBV18 to TRBJ2-4, with 11 bases fitting TRBD1. The CDR3 region is CASSPRTGGDIQYF. The CDR3 region has the DNA TGTGCCAGCTCACCAAGGACAGGGGGCGACATTCAGTACTTC.